This T cell receptor beta chain was profiled in a study of blood T cell repertoires in COVID-19. Overall study: Samples taken during acute and convalescent COVID-19 were collected in the United States, Italy and Spain.

In the original workflow: Cell counts per sample came from amplifying reference gene primers. Profiled with immunoSEQ multiplex PCR; TCRdb holds only in-frame clones, not every one. The D gene and trimming were derived from the DNA, and the V and J assignments and clone size from that table. The table records roughly 150,000 clones, 70% to 80% of them present only once. This CDR3 comprises 16 residues. The germline V gene encodes CDR1 MNHNS and CDR2 SASEGT. V was pared by 4 bases and J by 3 bases, with 13 bases between. Sample: peripheral blood. The chain has TRBV6-1 and TRBJ1-6, with no clear D. The receptor's source is a man between 60 and 75 years old who had recovered from COVID-19. The CDR3 nucleotides are TGTGCCAGCAGTGTGGGCAGGCGATACTATAATTCACCCCTCCACTTT. It is translated as CASSVGRRYYNSPLHF.